This TCR beta chain derives from a study of tumor-infiltrating lymphocytes in localized non-small cell lung cancer. Study-level information: The cohort mixed smokers and never-smokers, several histologies, and some post-neoadjuvant-chemotherapy samples. Each patient gave resected tumor and non-adjacent uninvolved lung tissue.

Findings and limits, study-wide: Higher tumor T cell infiltration than in uninvolved lung was supported by TCRbeta sequencing.

With regard to this clone: Its antigen is undetermined.

Trimming took off 0 bases at V and 4 bases at J, with 12 bases between the two ends. The germline CDR1 and CDR2 sequences are MGHRA and YSYEKL. The CDR3 is 15 residues long. Clones were sequenced by immunoSEQ multiplex PCR, and TCRdb holds only the in-frame ones, with some missing. The sample comprises 6,500 to 9,000 clones, 55% to 75% of which are singletons, and 10% to 15% rests with the top ten. Sequencing was performed on uninvolved lung tissue not adjacent to the tumor. The rearrangement uses TRBV4-1 and TRBJ1-1; the D is unclear. The clonotype was recovered from a human donor with non-small cell lung cancer. CDR3 protein: CASSQDYGRVTEAFF. The CDR3, as DNA: TGCGCCAGCAGCCAAGATTACGGTAGGGTCACTGAAGCTTTCTTT.